Presented here are 25 T cell receptor beta chains from one specimen sequenced in a study of CD8+ T cells in alopecia areata. cDNA serving as the sequencing template came from extracted, reverse transcribed RNA. TCRdb's copy holds only in-frame clones and misses some; the assay was immunoSEQ multiplex PCR. The sample yields fewer than 150,000 clones, 75% to 85% seen once. Regarding treatment: oral pan-JAK inhibitor, 5-10 mg twice daily. The source was CD8+ T cells sorted from blood, collected at week 4, from a patient treated with tofacitinib. The source of these receptors is a human donor with alopecia areata.

The rearrangement links TRBV5-6 to TRBJ2-3; the D gene is possibly TRBD2 (6 bases). The CDR3 totals 16 residues. With 4 bases removed from V and 0 bases from J, the gap between germline ends came to 15 bases. From germline, CDR1 is SGHDT and CDR2 YYEEEE. The CDR3 sequence: CASSDGRRASTDTQYF. The CDR3, as DNA: TGTGCCAGCAGCGACGGCCGGAGGGCTAGCACAGATACGCAGTATTTT.

This chain connects TRBV11-2 to TRBJ1-2, with D uncertain. V lost 7 bases and J 4 bases, leaving 10 bases between the germline ends. CDR3 length: 12 amino acids. Looked up from germline, CDR1 is SGHAT and CDR2 is FQNNGV. As DNA, the CDR3 is TGTGCCAGCAACAATAATCCCTATGGCTACACCTTC. Its translation is CASNNNPYGYTF.

The genes are TRBV4-3 and TRBJ1-1; D possibly corresponds to TRBD1 (5 bases). V gave up 0 bases and J gave up 6 bases, with 14 bases separating them. Germline V gene sequence: CDR1 LGHNA, CDR2 YSLEER. The CDR3 spans 15 residues. The CDR3 loop is CASSQDSSRVAEAFF. DNA of the CDR3: TGCGCCAGCAGCCAAGATAGTTCCAGGGTCGCTGAAGCTTTCTTT.

This chain connects TRBV5-8 to TRBJ2-3; D possibly corresponds to TRBD1 (5 bases). CDR1 is SGHTS and CDR2 is YDEGEE in the germline V gene. Trimming removed 4 bases at V and 0 bases at J, with 12 bases between. This CDR3 has 15 amino acids. CDR3 in amino acids: CASSHRQPSTDTQYF. In DNA, the CDR3 is TGTGCCAGCAGCCATAGACAGCCTAGCACAGATACGCAGTATTTT.

Here the CDR3 DNA reads TGTGCCAGCAGCCTGCGACGTTATCAGCCCCAGCATTTT. Translated, it gives CASSLRRYQPQHF. The chain carries TRBV7-2 and TRBJ1-5; D is undetermined. This CDR3 has 13 amino acids. CDR1 SGHTA and CDR2 FQGNSA come from the germline V gene. Trimming cost V 5 bases and J 5 bases, with 10 bases left between them.

This sequence joins TRBV7-9 and TRBJ1-1; D remains unclear. This CDR3 is built from 14 residues. Germline CDR1 reads SEHNR; CDR2 reads FQNEAQ (reference sequence). Trimming removed 1 base from V and 0 bases from J, with 6 bases in between. CDR3 nucleotides: TGTGCCAGCAGCTTAGAATTAGTGAACACTGAAGCTTTCTTT. Its protein product is CASSLELVNTEAFF.

The V call is TRBV7-6, the J call TRBJ1-1; no clear D. Germline assignment: CDR1 SGHVS and CDR2 FNYEAQ. Deletions cut 5 bases from V and 1 base from J, with 8 bases between. CDR3 length: 13 residues. DNA for the CDR3: TGTGCCAGCAGCCAGGTCGCGAACACTGAAGCTTTCTTT. This translates into CASSQVANTEAFF.

V usage is TRBV4-3 and J usage is TRBJ1-4; weak D call: TRBD1 (5 bases). Germline V CDR1 and CDR2: LGHNA, YSLEER. CDR3 length equals 16 residues. V lost 4 bases and J 0 bases, leaving 12 bases between the germline ends. The CDR3 here is CASSPWDEATNEKLFF. The CDR3 DNA follows: TGCGCCAGCAGCCCATGGGACGAGGCAACTAATGAAAAACTGTTTTTT.

The chain combines TRBV29-1 with TRBJ1-2; D gene ambiguous. The CDR3 length is 14 residues. Between the trimmed V and J ends, which lost 1 base and 0 bases, there was a span of 9 bases. The germline V gene has CDR1 SQVTM and CDR2 ANQGSEA. Here the CDR3 reads CSVEGTPTNYGYTF. The CDR3 DNA sequence: TGCAGCGTTGAAGGGACTCCGACTAACTATGGCTACACCTTC.

J is TRBJ2-1 and V is TRBV7-9; D perhaps matches TRBD1 (5 bases). The CDR3 spans 14 residues. Trimming left V 6 bases short and J 8 bases short, with 17 bases between. Germline CDR1 and CDR2: SEHNR and FQNEAQ (reference sequence). CDR3 in amino acids: CASSDGAHGHEQFF. The CDR3 region has the DNA TGTGCCAGCAGTGATGGGGCCCACGGCCATGAGCAGTTCTTC.

V gene TRBV6-5 combines with J gene TRBJ2-1; 7 bases fit TRBD2. In germline, CDR1 is MNHEY, CDR2 SVGAGI. This CDR3 region has 15 residues. V lost 6 bases to trimming and J lost 0 bases; unmatched junction nucleotides: 5. CDR3 DNA: TGTGCCAGCAGGCGGGGGATGAGCTCCTACAATGAGCAGTTCTTC. Translated: CASRRGMSSYNEQFF.

V is TRBV5-4 and J is TRBJ2-7; TRBD2 might be the D (5 bases). The CDR3 runs 12 residues. Germline V gene data show CDR1 as SGHNT and CDR2 as YYREEE (reference sequence). V lost 4 bases, J lost 4 bases, and 9 bases lay in between. CDR3 sequence (DNA): TGTGCCAGCAGCATTTCGGGGTACGAGCAGTACTTC. This codes for CASSISGYEQYF.

This chain connects TRBV4-3 to TRBJ2-5; weak D call: TRBD2 (6 bases). The CDR3 sequence is 15 residues long. Germline V gives CDR1 LGHNA, CDR2 YSLEER. With 1 base removed from V and 4 bases from J, the gap between germline ends came to 13 bases. The CDR3 reads CASSQVGGEAETQYF. CDR3 bases: TGCGCCAGCAGCCAAGTGGGGGGTGAGGCAGAGACCCAGTACTTC.

The rearrangement joins TRBV7-9 to TRBJ2-7; 9 bases match TRBD1. Germline lookup yields CDR1 SEHNR and CDR2 FQNEAQ (reference sequence). Losses at the gene ends were 2 bases for V and 3 bases for J; bases not matched to a gene: 2. The CDR3 runs to 14 residues. Here the CDR3 DNA reads TGTGCCAGCAGCTTAACAGGGGGCGTCTACGAGCAGTACTTC. It encodes CASSLTGGVYEQYF.

The CDR3 spells CASSLLTVPSSYNEQFF. The CDR3 nucleotides are TGTGCCAGCAGTTTATTAACGGTACCTAGCTCCTACAATGAGCAGTTCTTC. The V gene is TRBV27, the J gene TRBJ2-1, with D hard to call. CDR1 is MNHEY, CDR2 SMNVEV, per germline (reference sequence). The CDR3 has 17 amino acids. V was pared by 1 base and J by 0 bases, with 13 bases between.

The chain carries TRBV5-1 and TRBJ2-1; possible D gene TRBD2, 6 bases. Germline V lookup: CDR1 SGHRS, CDR2 YFSETQ. CDR3 size: 15 residues. Trimming removed 0 bases from V and 4 bases from J, with 11 bases in between. The CDR3 DNA reads as TGCGCCAGCAGCTTGGCTCGGGGGTTTTACAATGAGCAGTTCTTC. Translation gives CASSLARGFYNEQFF.

V and J are TRBV7-8 and TRBJ2-3; TRBD2 is a possible D gene (7 bases). The CDR3 covers 18 residues. CDR1 SGHVS and CDR2 FQNEAQ come from the germline V gene. Trimming left V 2 bases short and J 2 bases short, with 20 bases between. The CDR3 protein is CASSLRVAGALTTDTQYF. CDR3 in DNA: TGTGCCAGCAGCTTAAGGGTGGCGGGGGCCCTTACCACAGATACGCAGTATTTT.

The chain combines TRBV6-5 with TRBJ2-7; D remains unclear. V was trimmed by 8 bases and J by 2 bases, leaving 7 bases between them. CDR1 MNHEY and CDR2 SVGAGI come from the germline V gene. This CDR3 spans 11 amino acids. The CDR3 here is CASGPPYEQYF. CDR3 in DNA: TGTGCCAGCGGTCCCCCCTACGAGCAGTACTTC.

CDR3 amino acids: CATGGDGAYEQYF. The CDR3 nucleotides are TGTGCCACCGGGGGGGACGGGGCCTACGAGCAGTACTTC. The chain couples TRBV19 to TRBJ2-7, with TRBD2 identical over 8 bases. Germline V gives CDR1 LNHDA, CDR2 SQIVND (reference sequence). The J segment lost 2 bases and the V segment lost 10 bases, leaving 7 bases of the junction unmatched. The CDR3 runs 13 residues.

Written as DNA, the CDR3 is TGCGCCAGCAGTCAATCCCCCCTTGGATCACCCCTCCACTTT. Translated, it gives CASSQSPLGSPLHF. This sequence joins TRBV23-1 and TRBJ1-6; D unclear. TRBV23-1 is placed among ORFs of uncertain function. V lost 0 bases and J lost 10, with 10 bases in between. The CDR3 extends over 14 amino acids.

This sequence joins TRBV6-4 and TRBJ1-2; a weak D match, TRBD1 (5 bases). With 0 bases removed from V and 7 bases from J, the gap between germline ends came to 12 bases. The CDR3 covers 14 residues. Germline CDR1 and CDR2: MRHNA and SNTAGT. The CDR3 region is CASSDSGPLLGYTF. CDR3 in DNA: TGTGCCAGCAGTGACTCGGGACCGTTGCTTGGCTACACCTTC.

This rearrangement joins TRBV7-9 to TRBJ1-4; D may be TRBD1 (5 bases). CDR1 and CDR2 from the germline V gene are SEHNR and FQNEAQ (reference sequence). The CDR3 is 15 residues long. V was cut by 5 bases and J by 5 bases, with 15 bases left in between. The DNA of the CDR3 is TGTGCCAGCAGCCGCCAGGGCTATGGGAATGAAAAACTGTTTTTT. Translation gives CASSRQGYGNEKLFF.

The chain links TRBV7-8 to TRBJ2-7; 7 bases are a match to TRBD2. The junction had 3 bases not matched to a gene; V was cut back by 1 base and J by 0 bases. Germline assignment: CDR1 SGHVS and CDR2 FQNEAQ. This CDR3 has 15 residues. The CDR3 loop reads CASSLVGGSSYEQYF. CDR3 nucleotides: TGTGCCAGCAGCTTAGTCGGGGGGAGCTCCTACGAGCAGTACTTC. The full variable domain, completed using reference TRBV7-8 and TRBJ2-7, is GAGVSQSPRYKVAKRGQDVALRCDPISGHVSLFWYQQALGQGPEFLTYFQNEAQLDKSGLPSDRFFAERPEGSVSTLKIQRTQQEDSAVYLCASSLVGGSSYEQYFGPGTRLTVT.

The rearrangement joins TRBV4-1 to TRBJ2-3; 8 positions agree with TRBD1. Looked up from germline, CDR1 is MGHRA and CDR2 is YSYEKL. The length of the CDR3 is 16 residues. After removal of 4 bases from V and 2 bases from J, the junction contained 8 bases not matched to a gene. CDR3: CASSLQQGGPTDTQYF. As DNA, the CDR3 is TGCGCCAGCAGCCTACAACAGGGGGGACCCACAGATACGCAGTATTTT.

The gene calls are TRBV7-3 and TRBJ2-1, with unresolved D. The germline V gene has CDR1 SGHTA and CDR2 FQGTGA. This CDR3 spans 15 amino acids. Trimming cost V 0 bases and J 0 bases, with 6 bases left between them. This chain's CDR3 is CASSLTLSSYNEQFF. The CDR3 nucleotides are TGTGCCAGCAGCTTAACGTTGAGCTCCTACAATGAGCAGTTCTTC.